Below are 22 T cell receptor beta chains sequenced from a single sample in a study of T cell changes during pregnancy in multiple sclerosis. Assay: immunoSEQ multiplex PCR; the TCRdb copy retains only in-frame clones and omits some. The sample holds 40,000 to 50,000 clones; around 90% are singletons and the top ten take 0.7%. The starting material was CD4+ T cells from peripheral blood mononuclear cells, obtained before pregnancy. The receptors come from a female donor with multiple sclerosis, enrolled in a pregnancy study.

V and J are TRBV7-2 and TRBJ1-1; D is possibly TRBD1 (5 bases). Trimming took off 5 bases at V and 1 base at J, with 11 bases between the two ends. Germline V gene sequence: CDR1 SGHTA, CDR2 FQGNSA. CDR3 length: 14 amino acids. Written as DNA, the CDR3 is TGTGCCAGCAGCCAGGGAGGTAAGAACACTGAAGCTTTCTTT. Residues: CASSQGGKNTEAFF.

The rearrangement joins TRBV27 to TRBJ2-7; 7 bases are a match to TRBD1. The trim removed 6 bases at V and 3 bases at J, leaving 8 bases unmatched. The germline CDR1 and CDR2 sequences are MNHEY and SMNVEV (reference sequence). The CDR3 is 14 amino acids. The CDR3 is CASRPRGGSYEQYF. CDR3 bases: TGTGCCAGCAGACCCAGAGGGGGCAGCTACGAGCAGTACTTC.

The chain joins TRBV6-5 to TRBJ2-5, with 7 nucleotides matching TRBD2. The CDR3 consists of 14 residues. Germline loops: CDR1 MNHEY, CDR2 SVGAGI. After removal of 7 bases from V and 1 base from J, the junction contained 6 bases not matched to a gene. The CDR3, as DNA: TGTGCCAGCACTCTTTCGGGGGGCCAAGAGACCCAGTACTTC. Translation gives CASTLSGGQETQYF.

The CDR3 nucleotides read TGTGCCAGCAGTTCCCCGGGACAGGCTGATTCTTATGGCTACACCTTC. Translating gives CASSSPGQADSYGYTF. The rearrangement joins TRBV27 to TRBJ1-2, with 8 bases lining up with TRBD1. The J segment lost 5 bases and the V segment lost 4 bases, leaving 12 bases of the junction unmatched. CDR3 length equals 16 residues. The V gene's germline CDR1 is MNHEY and CDR2 SMNVEV (reference sequence).

V usage is TRBV28 and J usage is TRBJ2-2; 10 positions agree with TRBD1. The CDR3 has 16 residues. The junction had 7 bases not matched to a gene; V was cut back by 5 bases and J by 4 bases. Germline-derived CDR1 and CDR2 are MDHEN and SYDVKM. The CDR3 loop is CASSTDRGHGTGELFF. CDR3 nucleotides: TGTGCCAGCAGTACAGACAGGGGGCACGGCACCGGGGAGCTGTTTTTT.

V usage is TRBV7-9 and J usage is TRBJ2-1, with TRBD2 matching 13 bases. Germline CDR1 is SEHNR and CDR2 is FQNEAQ (reference sequence). This CDR3 spans 18 amino acids. The ends lost 2 bases at V and 0 bases at J; junction bases unmatched: 4. The DNA for the CDR3 is TGTGCCAGCAGCTTACGACTAGCGGGAGGTCACTCCTACAATGAGCAGTTCTTC. It codes for CASSLRLAGGHSYNEQFF.

The rearrangement uses TRBV7-9 and TRBJ2-7; D unclear. The CDR3 has 13 amino acids. The V end lost 0 bases, the J end lost 6 bases, and 9 bases lay between the germline ends. The germline V gene encodes CDR1 SEHNR and CDR2 FQNEAQ (reference sequence). Written as DNA, the CDR3 is TGTGCCAGCAGCTTAGCGAGTGTCGGCGAGCAGTACTTC. The encoded protein is CASSLASVGEQYF.

The rearrangement links TRBV10-3 to TRBJ2-7; TRBD1 agrees at 9 bases. The germline V gene encodes CDR1 ENHRY and CDR2 SYGVKD. The CDR3 has 14 amino acids. V shed 5 bases and J 3 bases; nucleotides not matched to a gene: 5. CDR3 sequence (DNA): TGTGCCATCAGTCTCCGGACAGGGGACTACGAGCAGTACTTC. Its translation: CAISLRTGDYEQYF.

This clone ranks as medium-sized. The chain uses TRBV6-6 and TRBJ1-1; D gene uncertain. CDR1 MNHNY and CDR2 SVGAGI come from the germline V gene (reference sequence). V gave up 1 base and J gave up 8 bases, with 8 bases separating them. The CDR3 length is 12 residues. The CDR3 bases are TGTGCCAGCAGTTACTTGGAGACCGAAGCTTTCTTT. Protein sequence: CASSYLETEAFF.

The chain combines TRBV21-1 with TRBJ2-3; the D call of TRBD1 is as the table states it, not checked on the DNA. TRBV21-1 is an annotated pseudogene. The CDR3 is made up of 15 amino acids. In DNA form, the CDR3 reads TGTGCCAGCAGCAACCGGGACAGATTCACAGATACGCAGTATTTT. This translates into CASSNRDRFTDTQYF.

The chain uses TRBV6-5 and TRBJ2-2, with D perhaps TRBD2 (6 bases). V was clipped by 7 bases and J by 3 bases, with 9 bases between them. There are 13 residues in the CDR3. CDR1 and CDR2 (germline): MNHEY, SVGAGI. The CDR3 spells CASTGSHTGELFF. The CDR3 bases are TGTGCCAGCACCGGGAGCCACACCGGGGAGCTGTTTTTT.

The V gene is TRBV30, the J gene TRBJ1-4; D gene ambiguous. V was shortened by 3 bases and J by 14 bases, with 19 bases between the two germline ends. The CDR3 contains 13 residues. The germline CDR1 and CDR2 sequences are GTSNPN and SVGIG (reference sequence). The CDR3 bases are TGTGCCTGGAGACCACCAGTCAATTATATGCTGTTTTTT. Translated, it gives CAWRPPVNYMLFF.

This clone occurred once. V and J are TRBV4-1 and TRBJ1-2, with 9 nucleotides matching TRBD1. The CDR3 consists of 17 residues. Germline V gives CDR1 MGHRA, CDR2 YSYEKL. Trimming cost V 0 bases and J 2 bases; bases outside gene matches: 7. The CDR3 region has the DNA TGCGCCAGCAGCCAAGAGCGGGACAGGGCTTCAAACTATGGCTACACCTTC. It yields the protein CASSQERDRASNYGYTF.

The V call is TRBV28, the J call TRBJ2-7, with 8 nucleotides matching TRBD2. This CDR3 is 14 amino acids long. Trimming removed 8 bases from V and 1 base from J; junction bases left unmatched: 7. Germline loops: CDR1 MDHEN, CDR2 SYDVKM. CDR3 DNA: TGTGCCAGCTTCAACCAGCGGGAGTCCTACGAGCAGTACTTC. It codes for CASFNQRESYEQYF.

This chain uses TRBV11-3 with TRBJ1-6; a weak D match, TRBD1 (6 bases). The length of the CDR3 is 15 residues. Germline V gene sequence: CDR1 SGHNT, CDR2 YENEEA. V was pared by 4 bases and J by 6 bases, with 13 bases between. In DNA form, the CDR3 reads TGTGCCAGCAGCTCGTCGACAGGCCCTAATTCACCCCTCCACTTT. Encoded protein: CASSSSTGPNSPLHF.

This sequence joins TRBV20-1 and TRBJ2-1; TRBD1 matches at 8 bases. V trimming: 4 bases; J trimming: 15 bases; junction bases outside the gene matches: 8. CDR1 DFQATT and CDR2 SNEGSKA come from the germline V gene (reference sequence). The CDR3 is 11 residues long. CDR3 loop: CSAKTGVYRFF. The CDR3 DNA sequence: TGCAGTGCTAAGACAGGGGTTTATCGGTTCTTC.

The chain combines TRBV15 with TRBJ2-5, with D possibly matching TRBD2 (6 bases). V shed 0 bases and J shed 5 bases, with 13 bases lying between them. This CDR3 spans 15 amino acids. Per germline, CDR1 LNHNV and CDR2 YYDKDF (reference sequence). The CDR3 bases are TGTGCCACCAGCAGAGATCCCGGGGGTGAGGAGACCCAGTACTTC. It codes for CATSRDPGGEETQYF.

The rearrangement uses TRBV6-5 and TRBJ1-1; D unresolved. In germline, CDR1 is MNHEY, CDR2 SVGAGI. Trimming removed 4 bases at V and 0 bases at J, with 9 bases between. The CDR3 contains 14 residues. The CDR3: CASSSSPLNTEAFF. CDR3 bases: TGTGCCAGCAGTTCTAGCCCGCTGAACACTGAAGCTTTCTTT.

This clone was counted a single time. The chain carries TRBV7-2 and TRBJ1-5; 7 bases map to TRBD1. Losses at the gene ends were 5 bases for V and 0 bases for J; bases not matched to a gene: 10. The CDR3 runs 17 residues. Germline V gives CDR1 SGHTA, CDR2 FQGNSA. CDR3 region: CASSPREGAYSNQPQHF. The CDR3 DNA reads TGTGCCAGCAGCCCGCGGGAGGGGGCCTATAGCAATCAGCCCCAGCATTTT.

The genes are TRBV7-3 and TRBJ2-1; 10 bases line up with TRBD2. The ends lost 3 bases at V and 4 bases at J; junction bases unmatched: 6. This CDR3 is 16 amino acids long. Germline assignment: CDR1 SGHTA and CDR2 FQGTGA. The CDR3 bases are TGTGCCAGCAGCTTGACCAGCGGGAGGGGGTACAATGAGCAGTTCTTC. Translating gives CASSLTSGRGYNEQFF. Drawing the rest from reference TRBV7-3 and TRBJ2-1, the complete variable domain is GAGVSQTPSNKVTEKGKYVELRCDPISGHTALYWYRQSLGQGPEFLIYFQGTGAADDSGLPNDRFFAVRPEGSVSTLKIQRTERGDSAVYLCASSLTSGRGYNEQFFGPGTRLTVL.

This chain uses TRBV18 with TRBJ1-2, with 11 positions matching TRBD1. This CDR3 is built from 17 residues. The V gene end was trimmed by 4 bases and the J gene end by 0 bases; junction bases not matched to a gene: 7. In germline, CDR1 is KGHSH, CDR2 LQKENI. The CDR3 loop reads CASSRGTGGPANYGYTF. The CDR3, as DNA: TGTGCCAGCTCACGAGGGACAGGGGGGCCAGCTAACTATGGCTACACCTTC.

There are a few counts of this clone. The chain couples TRBV5-1 to TRBJ2-5; a possible D gene is TRBD1 (5 bases). Trimming took 0 bases from V and 3 from J, leaving 6 bases between them. The CDR3 is 13 residues long. Germline CDR1 and CDR2: SGHRS and YFSETQ. CDR3 sequence: CASSLETEETQYF. The CDR3 region has the DNA TGCGCCAGCAGCTTGGAGACAGAAGAGACCCAGTACTTC.